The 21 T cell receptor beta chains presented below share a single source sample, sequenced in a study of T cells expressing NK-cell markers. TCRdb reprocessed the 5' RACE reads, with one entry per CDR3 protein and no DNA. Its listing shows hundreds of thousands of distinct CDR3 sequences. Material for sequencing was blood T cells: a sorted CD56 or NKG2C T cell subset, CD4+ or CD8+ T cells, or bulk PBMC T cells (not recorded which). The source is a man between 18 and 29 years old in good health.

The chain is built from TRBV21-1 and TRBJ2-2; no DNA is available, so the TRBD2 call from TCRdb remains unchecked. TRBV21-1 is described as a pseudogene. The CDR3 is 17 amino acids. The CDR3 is CASIGLAGGPNTGELFF.

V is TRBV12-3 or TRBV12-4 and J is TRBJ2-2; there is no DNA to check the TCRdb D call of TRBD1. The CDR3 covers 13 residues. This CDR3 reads CASKRDSPGELFF.

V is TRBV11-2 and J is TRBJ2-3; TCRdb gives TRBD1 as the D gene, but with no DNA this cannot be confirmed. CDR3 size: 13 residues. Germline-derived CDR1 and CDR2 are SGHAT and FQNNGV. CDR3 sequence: CASGGFSTDTQYF.

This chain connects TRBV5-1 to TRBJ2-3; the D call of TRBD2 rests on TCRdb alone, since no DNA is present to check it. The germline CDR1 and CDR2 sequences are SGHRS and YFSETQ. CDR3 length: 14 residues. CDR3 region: CASYSGGGTDTQYF.

The CDR3 here is CASSSAGSYGYTF. The chain uses TRBV5-1 and TRBJ1-2. This CDR3 is 13 amino acids long. Germline V gives CDR1 SGHRS, CDR2 YFSETQ.

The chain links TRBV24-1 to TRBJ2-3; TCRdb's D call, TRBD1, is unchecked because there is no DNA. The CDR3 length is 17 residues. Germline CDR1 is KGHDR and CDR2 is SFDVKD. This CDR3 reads CATSDLFEDRGTDTQYF.

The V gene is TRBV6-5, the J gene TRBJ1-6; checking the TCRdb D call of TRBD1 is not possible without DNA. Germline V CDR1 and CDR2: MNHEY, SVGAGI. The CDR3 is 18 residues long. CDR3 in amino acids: CASSYSDSLSSYNSPLHF.

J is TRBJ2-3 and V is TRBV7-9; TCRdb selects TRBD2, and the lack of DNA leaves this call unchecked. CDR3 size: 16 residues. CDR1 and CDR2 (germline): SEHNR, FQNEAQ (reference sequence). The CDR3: CASSPHSGSLTDTQYF. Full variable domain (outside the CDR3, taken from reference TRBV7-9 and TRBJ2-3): DTGVSQNPRHKITKRGQNVTFRCDPISEHNRLYWYRQTLGQGPEFLTYFQNEAQLEKSRLLSDRFSAERPKGSFSTLEIQRTEQGDSAMYLCASSPHSGSLTDTQYFGPGTRLTVL.

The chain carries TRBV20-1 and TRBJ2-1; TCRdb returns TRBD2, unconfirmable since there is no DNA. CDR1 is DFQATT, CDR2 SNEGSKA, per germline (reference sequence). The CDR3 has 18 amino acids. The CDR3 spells CSATNLILARSSYNEQFF.

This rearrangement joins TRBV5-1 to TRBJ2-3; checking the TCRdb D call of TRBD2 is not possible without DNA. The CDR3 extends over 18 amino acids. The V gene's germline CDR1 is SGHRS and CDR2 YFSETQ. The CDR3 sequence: CASSKQLAGGEFSDTQYF. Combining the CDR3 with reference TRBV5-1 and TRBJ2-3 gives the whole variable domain KAGVTQTPRYLIKTRGQQVTLSCSPISGHRSVSWYQQTPGQGLQFLFEYFSETQRNKGNFPGRFSGRQFSNSRSEMNVSTLELGDSALYLCASSKQLAGGEFSDTQYFGPGTRLTVL.

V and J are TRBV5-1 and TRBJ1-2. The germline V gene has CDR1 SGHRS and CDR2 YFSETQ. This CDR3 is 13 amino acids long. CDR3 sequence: CASSFSDNYGYTF.

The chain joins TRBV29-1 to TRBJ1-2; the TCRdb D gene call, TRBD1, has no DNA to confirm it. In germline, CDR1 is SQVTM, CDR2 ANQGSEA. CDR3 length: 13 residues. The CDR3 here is CSVGAGIGYGYTF.

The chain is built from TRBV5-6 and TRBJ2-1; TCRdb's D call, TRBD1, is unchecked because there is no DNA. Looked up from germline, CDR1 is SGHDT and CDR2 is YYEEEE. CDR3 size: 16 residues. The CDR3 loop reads CASSGKRGAPYNEQFF.

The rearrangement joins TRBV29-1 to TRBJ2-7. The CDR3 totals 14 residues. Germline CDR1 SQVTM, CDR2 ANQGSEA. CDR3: CSVEDQRSSYEQYF.

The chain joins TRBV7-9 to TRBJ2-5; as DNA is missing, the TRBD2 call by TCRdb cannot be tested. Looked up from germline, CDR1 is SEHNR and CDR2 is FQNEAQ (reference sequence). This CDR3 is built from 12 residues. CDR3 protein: CASSPRVGTQYF.

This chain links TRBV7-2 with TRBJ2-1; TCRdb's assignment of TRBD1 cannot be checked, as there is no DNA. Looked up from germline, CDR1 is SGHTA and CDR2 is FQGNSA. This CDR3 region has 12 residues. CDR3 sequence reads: CASSLGTPLKFF.

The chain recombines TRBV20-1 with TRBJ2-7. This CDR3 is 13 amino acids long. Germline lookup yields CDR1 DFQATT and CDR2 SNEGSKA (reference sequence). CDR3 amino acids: CSARSGSAYEQYF.

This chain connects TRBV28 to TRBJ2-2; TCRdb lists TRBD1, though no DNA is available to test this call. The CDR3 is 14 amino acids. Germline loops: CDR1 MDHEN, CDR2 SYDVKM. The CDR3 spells CASRGQGFTGELFF.

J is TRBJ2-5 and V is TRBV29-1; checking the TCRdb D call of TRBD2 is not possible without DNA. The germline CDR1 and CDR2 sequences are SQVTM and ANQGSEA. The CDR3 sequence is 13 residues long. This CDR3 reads CSVSFRAGETQYF.

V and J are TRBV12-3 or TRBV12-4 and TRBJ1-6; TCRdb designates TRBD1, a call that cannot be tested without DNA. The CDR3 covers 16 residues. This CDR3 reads CASSLRQGAPFSPLHF.

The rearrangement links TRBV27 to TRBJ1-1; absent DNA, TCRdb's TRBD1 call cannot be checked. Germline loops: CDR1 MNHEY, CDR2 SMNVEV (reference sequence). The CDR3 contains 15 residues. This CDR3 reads CASSPDRGGNTEAFF.